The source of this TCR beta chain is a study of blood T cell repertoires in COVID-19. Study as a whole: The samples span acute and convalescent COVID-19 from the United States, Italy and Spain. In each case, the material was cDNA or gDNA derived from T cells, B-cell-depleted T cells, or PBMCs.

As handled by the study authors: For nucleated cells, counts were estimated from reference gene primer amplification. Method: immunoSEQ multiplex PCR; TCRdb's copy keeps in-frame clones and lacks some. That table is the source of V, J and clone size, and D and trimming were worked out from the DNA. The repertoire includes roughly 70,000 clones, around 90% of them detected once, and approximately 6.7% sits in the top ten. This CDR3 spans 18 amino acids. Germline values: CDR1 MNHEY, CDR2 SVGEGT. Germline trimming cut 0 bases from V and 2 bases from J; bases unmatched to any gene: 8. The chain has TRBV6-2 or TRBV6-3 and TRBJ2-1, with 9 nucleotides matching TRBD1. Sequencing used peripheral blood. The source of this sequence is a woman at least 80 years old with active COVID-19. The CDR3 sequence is CASSYSPINRGPYNEQFF. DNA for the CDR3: TGTGCCAGCAGTTACTCGCCCATAAACAGGGGGCCCTACAATGAGCAGTTCTTC.